This passage covers 14 T cell receptor beta chains from one sample sequenced in a study of early T cells in non-severe SARS-CoV-2 infection. TCRdb processed the 5' RACE reads anew with MiXCR; each CDR3 protein has one entry. The data show 45,000 to 50,000 distinct CDR3 sequences, around 6.5% seen once. The sequencing here drew on whole blood, taken at baseline. The receptors originated from an adult who was a healthcare worker with PCR-confirmed SARS-CoV-2 infection or an uninfected control (not recorded which).

The chain combines TRBV12-5 with TRBJ1-1; no clear D gene. V gave up 5 bases and J gave up 3 bases, with 10 bases separating them. The CDR3 has 13 amino acids. Germline V lookup: CDR1 LGHNT, CDR2 FRNRAP. CDR3 in DNA: TGTGCTAGTGGTCGCGGCCAGGACACTGAAGCTTTCTTT. Protein sequence: CASGRGQDTEAFF.

This clonotype has ten or more counts. The chain is built from TRBV13 and TRBJ2-5; tentatively, D is TRBD2 (5 bases). Germline V gene sequence: CDR1 PRHDT, CDR2 FYEKMQ (reference sequence). V lost 3 bases to trimming and J lost 5 bases, with 13 bases between them. This CDR3 has 14 amino acids. This CDR3 reads CASSLSRTGETQYF. The CDR3 DNA reads as TGTGCCAGCAGCTTGAGTCGAACGGGGGAGACCCAGTACTTC. The full variable domain, in which reference TRBV13 and TRBJ2-5 provide the parts outside the CDR3, is AAGVIQSPRHLIKEKRETATLKCYPIPRHDTVYWYQQGPGQDPQFLISFYEKMQSDKGSIPDRFSAQQFSDYHSELNMSSLELGDSALYFCASSLSRTGETQYFGPGTRLLVL.

This clonotype appeared many times. This sequence joins TRBV23-1 and TRBJ1-4; 11 nucleotides agree with TRBD1. TRBV23-1 carries the ORF label, with uncertain function. The CDR3 covers 15 residues. After removal of 9 bases from V and 4 bases from J, the junction contained 7 bases not matched to a gene. The CDR3 DNA follows: TGCGCCAGACAGGACAGGGGGCAGGTTAATGAAAAACTGTTTTTT. Residues: CARQDRGQVNEKLFF.

This chain's CDR3 is CSANSGRTNEKLFF. The CDR3 bases are TGCAGTGCAAACTCTGGACGGACTAATGAAAAACTGTTTTTT. The gene calls are TRBV20-1 and TRBJ1-4; unclear D gene. This CDR3 has 14 amino acids. Looked up from germline, CDR1 is DFQATT and CDR2 is SNEGSKA (reference sequence). V was cut by 6 bases and J by 2 bases, with 13 bases left in between.

The chain couples TRBV4-3 to TRBJ1-1; tentative D call: TRBD1 (5 bases). Per the germline V gene, CDR1 is LGHNA and CDR2 is YSLEER. The CDR3 runs 17 residues. The germline V and J ends were trimmed by 0 bases and 0 bases, with 14 bases remaining between them. CDR3 nucleotides: TGCGCCAGCAGCCAAGACCCTAGGGGTCTGATGAACACTGAAGCTTTCTTT. Translated, it gives CASSQDPRGLMNTEAFF.

This clonotype was picked up many times. The CDR3 nucleotides are TGTGCCAGCAGCTCCGGACAGGGGTACTATGGCTACACCTTC. As protein: CASSSGQGYYGYTF. This chain links TRBV7-6 with TRBJ1-2; TRBD1 matches 9 bases. V was pared by 4 bases and J by 3 bases, with 3 bases of the junction left unmatched. The germline V gene has CDR1 SGHVS and CDR2 FNYEAQ. CDR3 length equals 14 residues.

This clonotype occurred many times. The V and J genes are TRBV7-8 and TRBJ2-7; the D gene is possibly TRBD2 (5 bases). CDR1 is SGHVS, CDR2 FQNEAQ, per germline. The CDR3 consists of 14 residues. Trimming stripped 1 base from V and 3 bases from J, with 10 bases between. The CDR3 region is CASSLGHGDYEQYF. The CDR3 bases are TGTGCCAGCAGCTTAGGTCACGGGGACTACGAGCAGTACTTC.

This clonotype was found many times. This chain joins TRBV7-8 and TRBJ1-4, with D perhaps TRBD1 (5 bases). Germline loops: CDR1 SGHVS, CDR2 FQNEAQ. Trimming took off 5 bases at V and 4 bases at J, with 14 bases between the two ends. The CDR3 is made up of 15 amino acids. The CDR3 DNA follows: TGTGCCAGCAGCCGAGGGACCGAGTTTAATGAAAAACTGTTTTTT. This gives the protein CASSRGTEFNEKLFF.

This clonotype was detected many times. The V call is TRBV19, the J call TRBJ2-7; possibly TRBD1 or TRBD2 for D (5 bases each). In germline, CDR1 is LNHDA, CDR2 SQIVND (reference sequence). V was trimmed by 6 bases and J by 1 base, leaving 22 bases between them. This CDR3 has 17 residues. The DNA of the CDR3 is TGTGCCAGTAGCCTCCACCCCAGGGACGCCTCTTCCTACGAGCAGTACTTC. Translated: CASSLHPRDASSYEQYF.

The chain carries TRBV24-1 and TRBJ2-3, with 7 bases identical to TRBD2. The CDR3 spans 17 residues. Trimming at V came to 3 bases and at J to 4 bases, leaving 12 bases not matched to a gene. Germline CDR1 is KGHDR and CDR2 is SFDVKD. In nucleotides, the CDR3 is TGTGCCACCAGTGATCCTTTAGGACTAGTGGGTGCAGATACGCAGTATTTT. Translating gives CATSDPLGLVGADTQYF.

In its sample, this clonotype was seen many times. The gene calls are TRBV7-9 and TRBJ2-3; 11 bases match TRBD2. Germline values: CDR1 SEHNR, CDR2 FQNEAQ (reference sequence). CDR3 length: 15 residues. V dropped 3 bases and J dropped 6; count of bases not matched to a gene: 5. CDR3 bases: TGTGCCAGCAGCTTTAGCGGGGGGGCGAGTGATACGCAGTATTTT. This sequence encodes CASSFSGGASDTQYF.

This clonotype was seen a handful of times. The rearrangement joins TRBV12-3 or TRBV12-4 to TRBJ2-3; D may match TRBD1 or TRBD2 (5 bases each). This CDR3 has 15 amino acids. V dropped 5 bases and J dropped 4 bases, with 16 bases sitting between them. The CDR3 loop reads CASSRDPTTADTQYF. The CDR3 nucleotides are TGTGCCAGCAGTCGGGACCCCACGACGGCAGATACGCAGTATTTT.

The V call is TRBV20-1, the J call TRBJ1-1; perhaps TRBD1 as D (6 bases). The germline gives CDR1 DFQATT, CDR2 SNEGSKA (reference sequence). V lost 3 bases, J lost 10 bases, and 15 bases lay in between. The CDR3 is made up of 12 amino acids. CDR3 residues: CSAREDRRGAFF. The CDR3, as DNA: TGCAGTGCTAGGGAAGACAGGCGGGGAGCTTTCTTT.

The rearrangement uses TRBV5-6 and TRBJ2-7; D is perhaps TRBD1 (5 bases). This CDR3 has 14 amino acids. Germline V gene sequence: CDR1 SGHDT, CDR2 YYEEEE. Trimming shortened V by 0 bases and J by 3 bases, and 10 bases separated the two germline ends. The CDR3 loop is CASSLVGVVYEQYF. CDR3 nucleotide sequence: TGTGCCAGCAGCTTGGTAGGGGTGGTCTACGAGCAGTACTTC. The full variable domain, its missing parts supplied by reference TRBV5-6 and TRBJ2-7, is DAGVTQSPTHLIKTRGQQVTLRCSPKSGHDTVSWYQQALGQGPQFIFQYYEEEERQRGNFPDRFSGHQFPNYSSELNVNALLLGDSALYLCASSLVGVVYEQYFGPGTRLTVT.